Detailed here is one T cell receptor beta chain. The target antigen is unknown. V lost 3 bases to trimming and J lost 8 bases; unmatched junction nucleotides: 6. Germline V gene data show CDR1 as LNHNV and CDR2 as YYDKDF (reference sequence). The CDR3 spans 14 residues. This table comes from immunoSEQ multiplex PCR, and its TCRdb copy is limited to in-frame clones, with some not included. The data contain about 120,000 clones, 65% to 85% of them seen just once; the ten biggest clones take up around 4.8%. The sample is drawn from a study of radiotherapy plus CTLA-4 blockade in lung cancer. Findings of the study overall: Radiotherapy was combined with ipilimumab, and tumor-derived TCR clones then expanded in blood.

The rearrangement uses TRBV15 and TRBJ2-2; TRBD2 agrees at 7 bases. Sequencing was performed on peripheral blood, taken from a patient treated with radiotherapy plus ipilimumab. The sequence was obtained from a human donor with non-small cell lung cancer who had a partial response to radiotherapy plus ipilimumab. CDR3: CATSSGGGWGELFF. The DNA of the CDR3 is TGTGCCACCAGCAGTGGCGGGGGTTGGGGGGAGCTGTTTTTT.